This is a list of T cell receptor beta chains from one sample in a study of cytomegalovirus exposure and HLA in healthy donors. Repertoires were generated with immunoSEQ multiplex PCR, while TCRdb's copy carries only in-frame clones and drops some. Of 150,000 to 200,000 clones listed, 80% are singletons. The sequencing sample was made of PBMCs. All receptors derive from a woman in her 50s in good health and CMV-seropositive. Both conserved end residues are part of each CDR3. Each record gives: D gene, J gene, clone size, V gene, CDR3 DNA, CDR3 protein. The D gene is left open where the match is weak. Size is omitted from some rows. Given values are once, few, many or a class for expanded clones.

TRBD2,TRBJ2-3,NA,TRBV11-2,TGTGCCAGCAGAGCTCTAGCGGGGGTTGGAACAGATACGCAGTATTTT,CASRALAGVGTDTQYF
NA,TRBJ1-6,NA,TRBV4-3,TGCGCCAGCAGCCAAGCAAATTCACCCCTCCACTTT,CASSQANSPLHF
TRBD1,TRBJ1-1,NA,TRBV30,TGTGCCTGGAGCCTAAGACAGGGGGCCGAAGCTTTCTTT,CAWSLRQGAEAFF
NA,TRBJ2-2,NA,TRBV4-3,TGCGCCAGCAGCCAAGATGACGGGGTTACCGGGGAGCTGTTTTTT,CASSQDDGVTGELFF
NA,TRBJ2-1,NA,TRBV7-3,TGTGCCAGCAGCTTTCGCGATGAGCAGTTCTTC,CASSFRDEQFF
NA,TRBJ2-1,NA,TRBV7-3,TGTGCCAGCAGCTTAACATCCTTAGACAGAAATGAGCAGTTCTTC,CASSLTSLDRNEQFF
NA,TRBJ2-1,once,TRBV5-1,TGCGCCAGCAGCTTCCAAGGAGGAGGGATAAACTACAATGAGCAGTTCTTC,CASSFQGGGINYNEQFF
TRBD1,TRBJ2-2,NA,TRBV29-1,TGCAGCGCGGGACAGGGGGCTAGCACCGGGGAGCTGTTTTTT,CSAGQGASTGELFF
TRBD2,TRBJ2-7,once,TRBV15,TGTGCCACCAACCGGGACTACTCCTACGAGCAGTACTTC,CATNRDYSYEQYF
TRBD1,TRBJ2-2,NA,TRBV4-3,TGCGCCAGCAGCCAGGATTTACAGGGGGCGGTTTCCACCGGGGAGCTGTTTTTT,CASSQDLQGAVSTGELFF
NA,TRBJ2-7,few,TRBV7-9,TGTGCCAGCAGCACTAGCTGGAGCGAGCAGTACTTC,CASSTSWSEQYF
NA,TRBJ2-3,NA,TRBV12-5,TGTGCTAGTGGATGGGCAGAGAGAGATACGCAGTATTTT,CASGWAERDTQYF
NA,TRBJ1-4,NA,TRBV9,TGTGCCAGCAGCCCGACTGATTACGCAACTAATGAAAAACTGTTTTTT,CASSPTDYATNEKLFF
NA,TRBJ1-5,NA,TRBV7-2,TGTGCCAGCAGCGAACGGGGGAGTCAGCCCCAGCATTTT,CASSERGSQPQHF
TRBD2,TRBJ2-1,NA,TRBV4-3,TGCGCCAGCAGCCTGCTAGCGGGCAACAATGAGCAGTTCTTC,CASSLLAGNNEQFF
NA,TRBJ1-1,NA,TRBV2,TGTGCCAGTCAGAGCAGGTTAACTGAAGCTTTCTTT,CASQSRLTEAFF
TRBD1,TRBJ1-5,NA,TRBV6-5,TGTGCCAGCAGTTCGGGACGCGGACAGGGTCTAAATTTT,CASSSGRGQGLNF
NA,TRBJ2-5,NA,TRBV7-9,TGTTCCAGCACTGGATACACGGGGTCGTACCAAGAGACCCAGTACTTC,CSSTGYTGSYQETQYF
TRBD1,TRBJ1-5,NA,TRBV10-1,TGCGCCAGCGAAACAGGGGAAAGGAATCAGCCCCAGCATTTT,CASETGERNQPQHF
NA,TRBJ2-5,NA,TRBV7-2,TGTGCCAGCAGCCGTCGAACAGGAGATCAAGAGACCCAGTACTTC,CASSRRTGDQETQYF
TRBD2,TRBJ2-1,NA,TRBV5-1,TGCGCCAGCAGCCCGGCGGGTGGGGGGGTAACTAACAATGAGCAGTTCTTC,CASSPAGGGVTNNEQFF
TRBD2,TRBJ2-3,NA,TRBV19,TGTGCCAGTAGTATAGGCGGGGCGGGGGGCGCAGATACGCAGTATTTT,CASSIGGAGGADTQYF
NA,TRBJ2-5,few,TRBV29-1,TGCAGCGTTGGGACTTTCAAAGAGACCCAGTACTTC,CSVGTFKETQYF
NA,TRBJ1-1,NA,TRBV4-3,TGCGCCAGCAGCCAAGAAGGGCAGGGGTACACTGAAGCTTTCTTT,CASSQEGQGYTEAFF
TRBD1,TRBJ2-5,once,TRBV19,TGTGCCAGTAGTATAGATTCTGGGACAGGCCAAGAGACCCAGTACTTC,CASSIDSGTGQETQYF
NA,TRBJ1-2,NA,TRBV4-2,TGTGCCAGCAGCCAAGGTCGGAGGGAATCTAACTATGGCTACACCTTC,CASSQGRRESNYGYTF
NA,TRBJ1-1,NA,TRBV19,TGTGCCAGTAGTGGGCCTCGGAACACTGAAGCTTTCTTT,CASSGPRNTEAFF